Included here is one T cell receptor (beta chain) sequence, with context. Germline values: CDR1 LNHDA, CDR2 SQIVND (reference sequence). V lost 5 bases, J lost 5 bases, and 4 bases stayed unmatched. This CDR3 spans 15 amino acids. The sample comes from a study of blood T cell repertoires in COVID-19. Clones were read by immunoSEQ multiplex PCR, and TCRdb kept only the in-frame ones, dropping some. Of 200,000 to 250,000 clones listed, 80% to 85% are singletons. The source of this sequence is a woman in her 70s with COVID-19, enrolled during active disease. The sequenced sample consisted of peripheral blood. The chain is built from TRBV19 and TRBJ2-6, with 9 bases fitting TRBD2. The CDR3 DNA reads TGTGCCAGTAGTTTTAGCGGGAGTAGGGCCAACGTCCTGACTTTC. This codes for CASSFSGSRANVLTF.